The present entry profiles one T cell receptor beta chain with its context. No antigen is known for it. Germline CDR1 is SGDLS and CDR2 is YYNGEE. Trimming removed 4 bases from V and 1 base from J, with 12 bases in between. CDR3 length equals 15 residues. The data derive from a study of OX40 agonist ivuxolimab in advanced cancers. Study-level results: Some nonresponders likewise displayed low normalized T-cell clonal expansion.

Produced via immunoSEQ multiplex PCR; TCRdb's table is partial and in-frame only. The sample includes 50,000 to 60,000 clones, about 85% of them seen just once. This clonotype originated in an adult with an advanced solid tumor such as melanoma, head and neck, liver or kidney cancer. V gene TRBV9 combines with J gene TRBJ1-5; unclear D gene. This specimen was CD4+ or CD8+ T cells sorted from blood, taken in a trial of the OX40 agonist ivuxolimab. The CDR3 region is CASSQGFRSNQPQHF. As DNA, the CDR3 is TGTGCCAGCAGCCAAGGGTTTCGGAGCAATCAGCCCCAGCATTTT.